This T cell receptor beta chain was recovered during a study of blood T cell repertoires in COVID-19 (TCRdb year 2020). Broadly, across the study: Collaborator samples came from the United States, Italy and Spain and covered acute and convalescent phases of COVID-19. The prospective study material was composed of cDNA or gDNA derived from T cells, B-cell-depleted T cells, or PBMCs. The dataset comprised deeply sampled blood TCRbeta repertoires from subjects exposed to, actively infected with, or recovered from COVID-19. The repertoires were released in a freely available public database meant as a resource for research on the immune response to SARS-CoV-2. The samples were drawn from the first 160 participants of the ongoing ImmuneRACE study and from over 950 subjects provided by 6 global collaborators. Sample metadata almost always included a de-identified subject ID, COVID-19 status, age in years and sex. HLA class I and class II types, where available, came from metadata supplied by the sample provider rather than from assay-based typing.

On the study overall, not on this receptor specifically: How much clinical and demographic metadata was included differed by source and by participant, and the metadata was provided uncurated.

TCRbeta CDR3 regions were amplified from genomic DNA by means of the immunoSEQ Assay, a bias-controlled multiplex PCR. For the original study's pipeline: The number of nucleated cells in each sample was estimated from the amplification of reference gene primers within the assay. Sequence reads were collapsed and filtered to measure the absolute abundance of every unique TCRbeta CDR3 rearrangement. For each sample, productive Simpson clonality was calculated by taking the square root of Simpson's diversity index across productive rearrangements. TCRdb retrieved this table from immuneACCESS and kept in-frame rearrangements only. Not all clones are present; in checked studies, unresolved V genes account for under half, and no reason is known for the remainder. From that table come the V and J calls and clone size; the DNA was used to work out D and trimming. This sample has 200,000 to 250,000 clones in its table, and approximately 90% of those were observed once. The ten largest make up about 4.8% of the sample.

Whole blood was collected in K2EDTA tubes by collaborating institutions according to the institutions' own protocols. For TCRbeta analysis, collaborators shipped samples as frozen whole blood, isolated PBMCs, or DNA extracted from either of those sample types. The CDR3 numbers 15 residues from cysteine through phenylalanine. Of all the DNA, just the CDR3 is kept, 45 bases in frame from base 1. V is cut by 3 bases and J by 0 bases, and the space between the germline ends is 9 bases. CDR1 is given as KGHSH and CDR2 as LQKENI, both from the germline V gene. Comments on this clone: Its antigen is unknown. No much larger clone is present one base from it, and per-base qualities are unavailable.

Recombination linked TRBV18 to TRBJ2-4; the D gene is unclear. The sequenced material came from peripheral blood. The source is a man between 50 and 59 years old with acute or convalescent COVID-19. The nucleotides read TGTGCCAGCTCACCCGGTGGTCTAGCCAAAAACATTCAGTACTTC. It translates as CASSPGGLAKNIQYF.